The rows below give T cell receptor beta chains drawn from one sample of a study of T cells in Graves' hyperthyroidism and ophthalmopathy. TCRdb fed the multiplex PCR reads into MiXCR, producing one record per CDR3 protein. The sample holds 500,000 to 600,000 distinct CDR3 sequences, 16% seen once. Input material: blood. Receptors originate from a woman younger than 35 with Graves' hyperthyroidism. Both conserved end residues are part of each CDR3. A D gene is named only where the DNA matches it firmly. Clone sizes are given selectively: once, few, many, or a class where the clone is expanded.

V gene	clone size	D gene	J gene	CDR3 protein	CDR3 DNA
TRBV12-3/TRBV12-4	many	.	TRBJ2-7	CASSFSLKGSYEQYF	TGTGCCAGCAGTTTTTCATTGAAGGGGTCCTACGAGCAGTACTTC
TRBV6-6	many	.	TRBJ1-5	CASSYSIGGWSNQPQHF	TGTGCCAGCAGTTACTCGATTGGAGGTTGGAGCAATCAGCCCCAGCATTTT
TRBV20-1	few	TRBD2	TRBJ2-2	CSARLAGTGELFF	TGCAGTGCTAGACTAGCGGGAACCGGGGAGCTGTTTTTT
TRBV29-1	few	.	TRBJ2-3	CSAADRRLFTDTQYF	TGCAGCGCTGCTGACAGGCGGTTGTTTACGGATACGCAGTATTTT
TRBV4-1	few	TRBD1	TRBJ2-2	CASSQPGTGGRNTGELFF	TGCGCCAGCAGCCAACCCGGGACAGGGGGCCGTAACACCGGGGAGCTGTTTTTT
TRBV27	many	.	TRBJ2-3	CASSFKGHGRDGSTDTQYF	TGTGCCAGCAGTTTTAAGGGCCATGGCCGGGACGGTAGCACAGATACGCAGTATTTT
TRBV6-2/TRBV6-3	many	TRBD1	TRBJ1-5	CASSSHTGQGGNQPQHF	TGTGCCAGCAGTTCCCATACGGGACAGGGCGGGAATCAGCCCCAGCATTTT
TRBV4-1	.	TRBD2	TRBJ2-5	CASSQDQLAAQETQYF	TGCGCCAGCAGCCAAGATCAGCTAGCGGCCCAAGAGACCCAGTACTTC
TRBV18	few	.	TRBJ1-1	CASSPLGGGLNTEAFF	TGTGCCAGCTCACCACTTGGTGGGGGTTTGAACACTGAAGCTTTCTTT
TRBV6-1	.	.	TRBJ2-1	CASSYNSISNEQFF	TGTGCCAGCAGTTATAATTCGATTTCCAATGAGCAGTTCTTC
TRBV2	.	.	TRBJ2-1	CASCPGARSYNEQFF	TGTGCCAGCTGCCCGGGGGCTCGGTCCTACAATGAGCAGTTCTTC
TRBV2	many	.	TRBJ2-1	CASSEKGGGYNEQFF	TGTGCCAGCAGTGAAAAGGGTGGTGGCTACAATGAGCAGTTCTTC